This TCR beta chain was recorded in a study of CD8+ T cells in alopecia areata. General study results and limits: Patients showed less clear TCR sequence sharing than mice, possibly partly because of HLA diversity.

This clone was detected a few times. What it binds is not known. RNA extraction and reverse transcription yielded cDNA as sequencing template. Measured with immunoSEQ multiplex PCR; TCRdb has only the in-frame clones, and not every one. Of about 150,000 clones listed, approximately 65% were seen once; the top ten hold 35% to 40%. Sorting of PBMCs yielded the CD4+ and CD8+ T cells. Sequenced input: CD8+ T cells sorted from blood. This TCR came from a human donor in good health.

CDR3 DNA: TGTGCCAGCATAGCTTCGTTCGGTGAAGCTTTCTTT. Translating gives CASIASFGEAFF. This sequence joins TRBV19 and TRBJ1-1; D is uncertain. V was trimmed by 9 bases and J by 7 bases, leaving 15 bases between them. The CDR3 covers 12 residues. Germline CDR1 is LNHDA and CDR2 is SQIVND (reference sequence).